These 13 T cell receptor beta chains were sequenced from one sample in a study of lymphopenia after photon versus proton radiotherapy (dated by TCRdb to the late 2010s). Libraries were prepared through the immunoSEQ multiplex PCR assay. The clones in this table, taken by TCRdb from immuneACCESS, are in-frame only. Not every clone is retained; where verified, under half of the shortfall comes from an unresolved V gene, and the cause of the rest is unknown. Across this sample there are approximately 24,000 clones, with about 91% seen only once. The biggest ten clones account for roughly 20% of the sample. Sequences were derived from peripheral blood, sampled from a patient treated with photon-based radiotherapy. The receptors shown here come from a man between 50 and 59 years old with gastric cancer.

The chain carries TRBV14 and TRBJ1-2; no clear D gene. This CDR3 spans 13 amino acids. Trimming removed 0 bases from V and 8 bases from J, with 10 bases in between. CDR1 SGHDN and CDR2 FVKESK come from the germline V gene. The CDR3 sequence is CASSQELGMGYTF. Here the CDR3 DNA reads TGTGCCAGCAGCCAAGAACTGGGTATGGGCTACACCTTC.

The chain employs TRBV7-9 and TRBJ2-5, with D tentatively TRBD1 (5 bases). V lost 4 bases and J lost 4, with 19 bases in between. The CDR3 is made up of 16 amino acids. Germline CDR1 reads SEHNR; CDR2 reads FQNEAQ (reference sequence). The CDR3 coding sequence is TGTGCCAGCAGCTCGACTGTCCAGGGATATTTAGAGACCCAGTACTTC. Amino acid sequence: CASSSTVQGYLETQYF.

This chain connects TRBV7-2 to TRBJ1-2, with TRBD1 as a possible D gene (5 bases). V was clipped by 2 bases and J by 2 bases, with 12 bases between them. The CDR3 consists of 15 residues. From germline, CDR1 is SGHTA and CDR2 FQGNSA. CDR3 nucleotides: TGTGCCAGCAGCTTAAATCGGGGGTTGAACTATGGCTACACCTTC. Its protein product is CASSLNRGLNYGYTF.

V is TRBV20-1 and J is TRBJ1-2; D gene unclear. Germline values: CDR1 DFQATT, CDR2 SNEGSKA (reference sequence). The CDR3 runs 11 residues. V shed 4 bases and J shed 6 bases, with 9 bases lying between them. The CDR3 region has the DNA TGCAGTGCTACGCTCATGAATGGCTACACCTTC. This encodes CSATLMNGYTF.

The CDR3, as DNA: TGCGCCAGCAGCTTGGCCCAAGGCCCCGATGAGCAGTTCTTC. It encodes CASSLAQGPDEQFF. The chain is built from TRBV5-1 and TRBJ2-1; D is ambiguous. The CDR3 has 14 residues. CDR1 SGHRS and CDR2 YFSETQ come from the germline V gene. The V end was cut by 0 bases, the J end by 8 bases, with 12 bases between.

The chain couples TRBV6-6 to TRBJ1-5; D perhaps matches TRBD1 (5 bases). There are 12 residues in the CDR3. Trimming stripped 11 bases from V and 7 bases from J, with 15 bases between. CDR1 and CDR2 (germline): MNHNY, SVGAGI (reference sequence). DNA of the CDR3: TGTGCCGTCGGGGGGGTGGGACAGCCCCAGCATTTT. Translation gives CAVGGVGQPQHF.

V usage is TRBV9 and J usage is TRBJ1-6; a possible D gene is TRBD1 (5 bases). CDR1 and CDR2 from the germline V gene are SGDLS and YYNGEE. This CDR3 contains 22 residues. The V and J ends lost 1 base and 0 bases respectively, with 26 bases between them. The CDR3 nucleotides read TGTGCCAGCAGCGTAACGGAAGCGGATCCGGGACCCTTGAGCTCCTATAATTCACCCCTCCACTTT. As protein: CASSVTEADPGPLSSYNSPLHF.

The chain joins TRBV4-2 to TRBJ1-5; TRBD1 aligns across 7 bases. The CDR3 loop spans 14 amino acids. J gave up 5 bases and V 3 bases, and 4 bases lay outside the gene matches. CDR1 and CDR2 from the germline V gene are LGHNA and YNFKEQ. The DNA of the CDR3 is TGTGCCAGCAGCCAGAAGGGGGCGGATCAGCCCCAGCATTTT. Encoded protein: CASSQKGADQPQHF.

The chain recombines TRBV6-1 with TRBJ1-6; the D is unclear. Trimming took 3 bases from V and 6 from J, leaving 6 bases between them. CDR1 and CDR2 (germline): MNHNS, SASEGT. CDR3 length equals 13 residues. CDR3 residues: CASSEGGNSPLHF. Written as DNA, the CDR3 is TGTGCCAGCAGTGAGGGAGGTAATTCACCCCTCCACTTT.

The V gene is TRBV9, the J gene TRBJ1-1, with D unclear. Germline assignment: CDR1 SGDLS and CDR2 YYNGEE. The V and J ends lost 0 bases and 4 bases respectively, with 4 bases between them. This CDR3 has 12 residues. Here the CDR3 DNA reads TGTGCCAGCAGCGTAGGGCTCACTGAAGCTTTCTTT. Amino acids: CASSVGLTEAFF.

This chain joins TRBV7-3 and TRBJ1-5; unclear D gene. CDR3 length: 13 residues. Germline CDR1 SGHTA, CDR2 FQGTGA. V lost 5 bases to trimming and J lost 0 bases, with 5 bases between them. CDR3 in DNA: TGTGCCAGCAGCCTTAGTAGCAATCAGCCCCAGCATTTT. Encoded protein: CASSLSSNQPQHF.

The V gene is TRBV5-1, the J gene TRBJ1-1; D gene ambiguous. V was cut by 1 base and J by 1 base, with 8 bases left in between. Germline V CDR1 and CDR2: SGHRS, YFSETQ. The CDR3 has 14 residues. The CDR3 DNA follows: TGCGCCAGCAGCTTGCTACAGCAGAACACTGAAGCTTTCTTT. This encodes CASSLLQQNTEAFF.

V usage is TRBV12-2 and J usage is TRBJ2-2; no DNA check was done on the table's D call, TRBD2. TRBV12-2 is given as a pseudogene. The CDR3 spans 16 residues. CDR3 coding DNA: TGTGCAAGTCGCCATAATGGGACTGTAAACACCGGGGAGCTGTTTTTT. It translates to CASRHNGTVNTGELFF.